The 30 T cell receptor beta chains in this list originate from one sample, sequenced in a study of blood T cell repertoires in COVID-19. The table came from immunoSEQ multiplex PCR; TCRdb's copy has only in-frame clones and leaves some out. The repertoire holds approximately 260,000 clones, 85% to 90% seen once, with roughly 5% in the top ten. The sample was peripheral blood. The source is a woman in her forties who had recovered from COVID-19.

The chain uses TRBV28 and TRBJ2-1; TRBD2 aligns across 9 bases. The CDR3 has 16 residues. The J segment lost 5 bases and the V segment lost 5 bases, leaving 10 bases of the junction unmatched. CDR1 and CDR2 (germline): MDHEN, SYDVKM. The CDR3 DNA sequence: TGTGCCAGCAGTACCCCTGGCGGGGGGGATCACAATGAGCAGTTCTTC. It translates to CASSTPGGGDHNEQFF.

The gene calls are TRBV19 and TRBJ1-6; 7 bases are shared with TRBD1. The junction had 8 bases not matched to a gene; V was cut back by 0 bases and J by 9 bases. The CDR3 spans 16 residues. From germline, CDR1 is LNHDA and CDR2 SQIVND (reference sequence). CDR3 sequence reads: CASSIDRGIRGSPLHF. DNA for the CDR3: TGTGCCAGTAGTATAGACAGGGGGATCCGCGGTTCACCCCTCCACTTT.

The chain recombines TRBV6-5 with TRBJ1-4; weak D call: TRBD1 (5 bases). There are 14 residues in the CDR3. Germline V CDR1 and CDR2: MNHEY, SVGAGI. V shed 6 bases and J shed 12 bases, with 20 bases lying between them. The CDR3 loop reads CASRTGLRIGELFF. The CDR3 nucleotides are TGTGCCAGCAGAACAGGCCTTCGTATTGGGGAACTGTTTTTT.

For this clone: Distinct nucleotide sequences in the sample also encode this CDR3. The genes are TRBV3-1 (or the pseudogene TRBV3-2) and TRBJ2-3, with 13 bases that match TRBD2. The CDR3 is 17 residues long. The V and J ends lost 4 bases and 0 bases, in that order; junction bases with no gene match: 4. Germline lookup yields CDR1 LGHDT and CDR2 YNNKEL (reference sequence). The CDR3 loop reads CASSRLAGGPSTDTQYF. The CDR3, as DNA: TGTGCCAGCAGCCGACTAGCGGGGGGCCCTAGCACAGATACGCAGTATTTT.

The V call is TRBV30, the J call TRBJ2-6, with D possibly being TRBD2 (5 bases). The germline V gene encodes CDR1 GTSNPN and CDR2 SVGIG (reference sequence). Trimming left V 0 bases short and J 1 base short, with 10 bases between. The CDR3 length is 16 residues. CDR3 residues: CAWSVQPGSGANVLTF. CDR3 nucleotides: TGTGCCTGGAGTGTACAACCGGGGTCTGGGGCCAACGTCCTGACTTTC.

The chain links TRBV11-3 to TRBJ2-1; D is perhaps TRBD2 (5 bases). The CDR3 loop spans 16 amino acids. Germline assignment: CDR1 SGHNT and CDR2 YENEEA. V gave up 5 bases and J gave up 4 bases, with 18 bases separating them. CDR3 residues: CASSETLRVPYNEQFF. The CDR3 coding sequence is TGTGCCAGCAGCGAAACCTTGCGGGTACCTTACAATGAGCAGTTCTTC. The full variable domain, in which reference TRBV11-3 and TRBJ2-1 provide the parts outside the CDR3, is EAGVVQSPRYKIIEKKQPVAFWCNPISGHNTLYWYLQNLGQGPELLIRYENEEAVDDSQLPKDRFSAERLKGVDSTLKIQPAELGDSAVYLCASSETLRVPYNEQFFGPGTRLTVL.

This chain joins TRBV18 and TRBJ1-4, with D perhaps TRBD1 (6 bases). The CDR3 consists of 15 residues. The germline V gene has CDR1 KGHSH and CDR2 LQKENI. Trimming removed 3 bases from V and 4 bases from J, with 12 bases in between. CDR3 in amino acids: CASSPTGGDNEKLFF. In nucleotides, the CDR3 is TGTGCCAGCTCACCCACGGGGGGCGATAATGAAAAACTGTTTTTT.

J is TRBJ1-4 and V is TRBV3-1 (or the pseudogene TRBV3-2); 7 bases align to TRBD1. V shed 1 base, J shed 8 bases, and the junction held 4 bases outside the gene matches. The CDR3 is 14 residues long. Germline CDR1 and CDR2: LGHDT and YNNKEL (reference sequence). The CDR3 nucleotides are TGTGCCAGCAGCCAAGGACAGGGCCAGGAAAAACTGTTTTTT. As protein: CASSQGQGQEKLFF.

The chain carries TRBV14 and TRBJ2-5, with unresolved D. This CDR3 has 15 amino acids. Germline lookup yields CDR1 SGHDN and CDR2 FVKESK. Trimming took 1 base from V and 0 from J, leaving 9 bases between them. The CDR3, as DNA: TGTGCCAGCAGCCAAGCCTACTGGTACCAAGAGACCCAGTACTTC. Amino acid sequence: CASSQAYWYQETQYF.

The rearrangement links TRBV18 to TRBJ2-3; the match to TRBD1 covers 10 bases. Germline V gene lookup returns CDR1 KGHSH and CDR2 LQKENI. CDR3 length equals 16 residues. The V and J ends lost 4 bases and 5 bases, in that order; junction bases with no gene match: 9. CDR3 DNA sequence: TGTGCCAGCTCACGACCTCCGACAGGGGGCAGAGATACGCAGTATTTT. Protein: CASSRPPTGGRDTQYF.

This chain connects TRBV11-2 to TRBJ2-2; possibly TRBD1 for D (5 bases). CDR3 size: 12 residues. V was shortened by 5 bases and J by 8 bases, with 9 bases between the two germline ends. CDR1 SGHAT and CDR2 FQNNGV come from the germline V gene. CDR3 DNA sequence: TGTGCCAGCAGCCAGGGTGGGGGGGAGCTGTTTTTT. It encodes CASSQGGGELFF.

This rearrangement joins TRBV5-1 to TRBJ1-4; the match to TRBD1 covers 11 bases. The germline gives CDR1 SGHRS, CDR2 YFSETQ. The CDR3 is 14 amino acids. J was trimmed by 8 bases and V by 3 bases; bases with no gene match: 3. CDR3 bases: TGCGCCAGCAGCTCGGGACAGGGGGGCGAAAAACTGTTTTTT. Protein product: CASSSGQGGEKLFF.

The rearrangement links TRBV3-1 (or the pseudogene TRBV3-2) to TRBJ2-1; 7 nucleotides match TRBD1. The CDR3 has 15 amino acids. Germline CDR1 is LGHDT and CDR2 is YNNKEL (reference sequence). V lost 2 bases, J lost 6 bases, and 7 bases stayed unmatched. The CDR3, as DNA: TGTGCCAGCAGCCAAACAGGGGTAGGGGGCAATGAGCAGTTCTTC. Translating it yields CASSQTGVGGNEQFF.

The CDR3: CASSVRQANVGNEQFF. CDR3 DNA sequence: TGTGCCAGCAGCGTCAGACAGGCTAATGTGGGGAATGAGCAGTTCTTC. V and J are TRBV9 and TRBJ2-1; D is possibly TRBD1 (6 bases). CDR1 is SGDLS, CDR2 YYNGEE, per germline. The CDR3 extends over 16 amino acids. V lost 2 bases to trimming and J lost 7 bases, with 19 bases between them.

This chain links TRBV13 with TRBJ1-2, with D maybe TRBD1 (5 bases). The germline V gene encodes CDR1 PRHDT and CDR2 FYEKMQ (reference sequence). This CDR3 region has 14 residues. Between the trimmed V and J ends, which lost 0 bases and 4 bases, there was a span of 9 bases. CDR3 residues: CASSLGQGPYGYTF. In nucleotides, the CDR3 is TGTGCCAGCAGCTTAGGGCAGGGTCCCTATGGCTACACCTTC.

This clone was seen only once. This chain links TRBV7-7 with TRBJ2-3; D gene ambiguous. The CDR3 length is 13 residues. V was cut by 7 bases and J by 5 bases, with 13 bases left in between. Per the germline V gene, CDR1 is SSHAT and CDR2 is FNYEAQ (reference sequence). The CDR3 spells CASTATPGDTQYF. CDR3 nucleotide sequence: TGTGCCAGCACCGCGACCCCAGGAGATACGCAGTATTTT.

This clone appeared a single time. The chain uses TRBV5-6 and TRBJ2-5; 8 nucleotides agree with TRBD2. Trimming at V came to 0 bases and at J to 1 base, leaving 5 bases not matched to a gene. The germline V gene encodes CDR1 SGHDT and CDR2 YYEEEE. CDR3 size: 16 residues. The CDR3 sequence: CASSLGTSYVQETQYF. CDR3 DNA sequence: TGTGCCAGCAGCTTGGGGACTAGCTACGTCCAAGAGACCCAGTACTTC.

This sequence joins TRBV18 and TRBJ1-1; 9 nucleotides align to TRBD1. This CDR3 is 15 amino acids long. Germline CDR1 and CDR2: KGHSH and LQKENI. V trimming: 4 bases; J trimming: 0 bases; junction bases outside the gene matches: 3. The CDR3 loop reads CASSHGQGLNTEAFF. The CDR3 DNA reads TGTGCCAGCTCACATGGACAGGGGCTGAACACTGAAGCTTTCTTT.

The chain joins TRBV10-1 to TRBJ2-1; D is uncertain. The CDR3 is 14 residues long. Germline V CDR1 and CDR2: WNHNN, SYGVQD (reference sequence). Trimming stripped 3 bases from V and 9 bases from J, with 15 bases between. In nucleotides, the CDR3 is TGCGCCAGCAGTGAACGCGAGATAACTTCTGAGCAGTTCTTC. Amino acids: CASSEREITSEQFF.

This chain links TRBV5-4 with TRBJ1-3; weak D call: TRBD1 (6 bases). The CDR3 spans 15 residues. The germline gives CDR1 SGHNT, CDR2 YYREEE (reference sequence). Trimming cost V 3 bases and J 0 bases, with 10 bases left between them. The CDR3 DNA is TGTGCCAGCAGCTCAGGACAGTCCTCTGGAAACACCATATATTTT. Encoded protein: CASSSGQSSGNTIYF.

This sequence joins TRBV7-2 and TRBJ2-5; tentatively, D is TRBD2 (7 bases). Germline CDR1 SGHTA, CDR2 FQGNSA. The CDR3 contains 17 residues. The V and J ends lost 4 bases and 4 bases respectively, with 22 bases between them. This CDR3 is CASSSPPGGRVGETQYF. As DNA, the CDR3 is TGTGCCAGCAGCTCCCCCCCCGGGGGGCGCGTAGGAGAGACCCAGTACTTC. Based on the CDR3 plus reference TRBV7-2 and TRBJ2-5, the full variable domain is GAGVSQSPSNKVTEKGKDVELRCDPISGHTALYWYRQSLGQGLEFLIYFQGNSAPDKSGLPSDRFSAERTGGSVSTLTIQRTQQEDSAVYLCASSSPPGGRVGETQYFGPGTRLLVL.

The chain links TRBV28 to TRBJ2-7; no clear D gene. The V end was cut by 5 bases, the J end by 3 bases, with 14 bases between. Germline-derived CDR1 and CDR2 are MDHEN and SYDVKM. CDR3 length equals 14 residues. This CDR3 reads CASSQVPDFYEQYF. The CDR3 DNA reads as TGTGCCAGCAGTCAGGTCCCCGATTTCTACGAGCAGTACTTC.

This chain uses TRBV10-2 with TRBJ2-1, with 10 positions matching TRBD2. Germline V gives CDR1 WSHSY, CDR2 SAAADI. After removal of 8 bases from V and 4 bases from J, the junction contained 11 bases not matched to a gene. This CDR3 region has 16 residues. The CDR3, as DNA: TGCGCCAGCTCCGTTCAGGCTAGCGGGAGTTACAATGAGCAGTTCTTC. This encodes CASSVQASGSYNEQFF.

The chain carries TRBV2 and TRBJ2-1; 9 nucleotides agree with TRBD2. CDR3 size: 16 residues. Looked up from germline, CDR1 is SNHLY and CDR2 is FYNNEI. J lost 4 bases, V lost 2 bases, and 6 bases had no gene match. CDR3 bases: TGTGCCAGCAGTGAATGGGCAGCGGGAGGATACAATGAGCAGTTCTTC. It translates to CASSEWAAGGYNEQFF.

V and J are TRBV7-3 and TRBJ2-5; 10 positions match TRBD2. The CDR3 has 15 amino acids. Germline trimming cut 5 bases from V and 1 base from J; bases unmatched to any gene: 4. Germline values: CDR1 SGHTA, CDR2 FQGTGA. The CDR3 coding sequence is TGTGCCAGCAGCACCGTAGCGGGGGGCCAAGAGACCCAGTACTTC. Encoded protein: CASSTVAGGQETQYF. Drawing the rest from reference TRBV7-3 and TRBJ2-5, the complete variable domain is GAGVSQTPSNKVTEKGKYVELRCDPISGHTALYWYRQSLGQGPEFLIYFQGTGAADDSGLPNDRFFAVRPEGSVSTLKIQRTERGDSAVYLCASSTVAGGQETQYFGPGTRLLVL.

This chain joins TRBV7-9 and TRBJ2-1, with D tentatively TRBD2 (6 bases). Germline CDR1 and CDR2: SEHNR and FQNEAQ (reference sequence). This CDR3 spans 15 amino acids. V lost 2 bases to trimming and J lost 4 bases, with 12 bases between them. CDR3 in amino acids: CASSLSLAQYNEQFF. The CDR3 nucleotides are TGTGCCAGCAGCTTATCGCTAGCGCAATACAATGAGCAGTTCTTC.

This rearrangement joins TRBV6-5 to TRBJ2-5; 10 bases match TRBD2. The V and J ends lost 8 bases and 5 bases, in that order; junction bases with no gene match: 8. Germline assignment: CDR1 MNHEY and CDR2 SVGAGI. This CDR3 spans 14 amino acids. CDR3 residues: CASGERGGRETQYF. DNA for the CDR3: TGTGCCAGCGGGGAGCGGGGGGGCCGTGAGACCCAGTACTTC.

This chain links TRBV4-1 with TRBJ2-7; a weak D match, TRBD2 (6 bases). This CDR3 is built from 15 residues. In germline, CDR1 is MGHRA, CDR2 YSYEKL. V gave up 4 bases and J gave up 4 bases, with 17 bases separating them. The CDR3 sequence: CASSPSAGQMYEQYF. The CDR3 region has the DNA TGCGCCAGCAGCCCCTCGGCGGGGCAGATGTACGAGCAGTACTTC.

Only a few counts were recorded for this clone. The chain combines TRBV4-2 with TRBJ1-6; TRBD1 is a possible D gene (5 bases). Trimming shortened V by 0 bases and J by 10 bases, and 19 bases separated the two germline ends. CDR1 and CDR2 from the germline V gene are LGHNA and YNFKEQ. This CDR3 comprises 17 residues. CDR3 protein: CASSQDSSLGESSPLHF. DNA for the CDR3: TGTGCCAGCAGCCAAGACTCGTCGTTAGGGGAAAGCTCACCCCTCCACTTT.

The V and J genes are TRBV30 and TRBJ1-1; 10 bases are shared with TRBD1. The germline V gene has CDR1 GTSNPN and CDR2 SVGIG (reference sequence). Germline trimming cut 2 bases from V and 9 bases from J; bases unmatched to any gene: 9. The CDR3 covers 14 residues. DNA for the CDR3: TGTGCCTGGAGTCCCTCCGACAGGGGGCGGAAAGCTTTCTTT. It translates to CAWSPSDRGRKAFF.